Sequencing of this TCR beta chain was carried out in a study of T-cell reconstitution after alpha-beta-depleted transplantation in children. V shed 1 base, J shed 7 bases, and the junction held 5 bases outside the gene matches. Germline loops: CDR1 SGHRS, CDR2 YFSETQ. The CDR3 runs 15 residues. During its preparation, the TCRbeta library received unique molecular identifiers. TCRdb re-derived calls from the PCR reads in MiXCR, one entry per CDR3 protein. The profile shows 500,000 or so distinct CDR3 sequences, approximately 10% of them singletons. Specimen: PBMCs, mostly from graft donor cells, collected 180 days after TCRalphabeta/CD19-depleted stem cell transplant. This rearrangement joins TRBV5-1 to TRBJ2-1, with 10 bases fitting TRBD2. The source is a female patient aged 2-10 years who had a stem cell transplant for aplastic anemia, so the T cells may come from the graft donor. The CDR3 here is CASSLTPSGRNEQFF. The CDR3 DNA follows: TGCGCCAGCAGCTTGACGCCTAGCGGGAGAAATGAGCAGTTCTTC. Full variable domain (outside the CDR3, taken from reference TRBV5-1 and TRBJ2-1): KAGVTQTPRYLIKTRGQQVTLSCSPISGHRSVSWYQQTPGQGLQFLFEYFSETQRNKGNFPGRFSGRQFSNSRSEMNVSTLELGDSALYLCASSLTPSGRNEQFFGPGTRLTVL.